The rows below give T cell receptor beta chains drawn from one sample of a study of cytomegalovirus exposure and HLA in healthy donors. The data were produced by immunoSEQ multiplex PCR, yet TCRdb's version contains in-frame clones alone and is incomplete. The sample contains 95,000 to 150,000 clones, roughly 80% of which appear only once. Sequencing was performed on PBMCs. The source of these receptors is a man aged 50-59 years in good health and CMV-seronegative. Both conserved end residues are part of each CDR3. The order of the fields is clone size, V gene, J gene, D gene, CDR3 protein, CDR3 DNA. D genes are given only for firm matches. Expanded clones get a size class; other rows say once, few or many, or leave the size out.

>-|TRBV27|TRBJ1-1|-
CASSLAPVGSTEAFF
TGTGCCAGCAGTTTGGCCCCGGTGGGGAGCACTGAAGCTTTCTTT
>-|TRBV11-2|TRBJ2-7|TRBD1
CASRRAGQGVEQYF
TGTGCCAGCAGAAGAGCGGGACAGGGAGTTGAGCAGTACTTC
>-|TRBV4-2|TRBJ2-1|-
CASSPRTMGYNEQFF
TGTGCCAGCAGCCCCCGGACTATGGGCTACAATGAGCAGTTCTTC
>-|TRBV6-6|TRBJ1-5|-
CASTPGDSNQPQHF
TGTGCCAGTACCCCAGGGGACAGCAATCAGCCCCAGCATTTT
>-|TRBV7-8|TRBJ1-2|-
CASSLGGVDYGYTF
TGTGCCAGCAGCTTAGGGGGAGTGGACTATGGCTACACCTTC
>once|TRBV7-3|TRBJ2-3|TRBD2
CASSLTGGAGGRTDTQYF
TGTGCCAGCAGCTTAACGGGGGGAGCGGGAGGGCGGACAGATACGCAGTATTTT
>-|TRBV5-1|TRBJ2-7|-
CASSLTSGPYEQYF
TGCGCCAGCAGCTTGACTAGTGGGCCCTACGAGCAGTACTTC
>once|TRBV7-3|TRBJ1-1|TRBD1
CASSPLRGSTEAFF
TGTGCCAGCAGCCCCCTCAGGGGGAGCACTGAAGCTTTCTTT
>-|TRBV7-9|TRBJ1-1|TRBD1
CASSLGTGGHTEAFF
TGTGCCAGCAGCTTAGGGACAGGGGGCCACACTGAAGCTTTCTTT
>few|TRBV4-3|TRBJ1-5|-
CASSQAWGESNQPQHF
TGCGCCAGCAGCCAAGCCTGGGGCGAGAGCAATCAGCCCCAGCATTTT
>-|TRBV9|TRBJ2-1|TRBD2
CASSASGGGSYNEQFF
TGTGCCAGCAGCGCTAGCGGGGGGGGGTCCTACAATGAGCAGTTCTTC
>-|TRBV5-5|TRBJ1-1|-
CASSLDTGNTEAFF
TGTGCCAGCAGCTTGGATACAGGGAACACTGAAGCTTTCTTT
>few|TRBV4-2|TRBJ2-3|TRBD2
CASSQQTGGWDTDTQYF
TGTGCCAGCAGCCAACAAACGGGGGGATGGGACACAGATACGCAGTATTTT
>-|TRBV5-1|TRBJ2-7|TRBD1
CASSFGQGVGEQYF
TGCGCCAGCAGCTTCGGACAGGGGGTGGGTGAGCAGTACTTC
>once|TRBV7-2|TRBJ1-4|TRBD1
CASSARTGANEKLFF
TGTGCCAGCAGCGCCCGGACAGGGGCTAATGAAAAACTGTTTTTT
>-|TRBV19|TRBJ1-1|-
CASSIGAGSKTAFF
TGTGCCAGTAGTATAGGCGCAGGATCTAAAACGGCTTTCTTT
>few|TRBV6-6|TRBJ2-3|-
CASSYVGPSTDTQYF
TGTGCCAGCAGTTACGTGGGGCCCAGCACAGATACGCAGTATTTT
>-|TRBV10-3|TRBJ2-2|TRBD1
CALSRDRFGGELFF
TGTGCCTTGTCCCGGGACAGGTTTGGCGGGGAGCTGTTTTTT
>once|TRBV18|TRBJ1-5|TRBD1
CASSPGTRGANQPQHF
TGTGCCAGCTCACCGGGCACCAGGGGGGCCAATCAGCCCCAGCATTTT
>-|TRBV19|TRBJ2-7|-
CASSIGSSYEQYF
TGTGCCAGTAGTATAGGTAGTTCCTACGAGCAGTACTTC
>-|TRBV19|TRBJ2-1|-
CASSKKRGSSYNEQFF
TGTGCCAGTAGTAAGAAACGGGGGAGCTCCTACAATGAGCAGTTCTTC
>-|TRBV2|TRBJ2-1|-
CASRAQGSSYNEQFF
TGTGCCAGCAGGGCCCAGGGGAGCTCCTACAATGAGCAGTTCTTC
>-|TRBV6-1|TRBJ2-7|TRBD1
CATGTDIYEQYF
TGTGCAACCGGGACAGACATCTACGAGCAGTACTTC
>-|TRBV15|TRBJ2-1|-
CATSREAPGLGPEQFF
TGTGCCACCAGCAGAGAGGCCCCGGGACTTGGGCCTGAGCAGTTCTTC